These T cell receptor beta chains were read from a single sample in a study of vaccination effects on CD4 cells after COVID-19. TCRdb's copy holds only in-frame clones and misses some; the assay was immunoSEQ multiplex PCR. The top ten hold almost 10% of the sample, which has around 30,000 clones, about 62% seen once. Their specific antigens are unknown. The material sequenced was CD4+ T cells from PBMCs cultured without peptide, taken before COVID-19 vaccination. Every receptor here comes from a human donor who received a COVID-19 vaccine. The CDR3 runs from the conserved cysteine through the conserved F or W. The order of the fields is D gene, V gene, J gene, clone size, CDR3 DNA, CDR3 protein. D genes are given only for firm matches. For some rows the clone size is stated as once, few or many, or as a class when expanded; others skip it.

d_call: NA
v_call: TRBV10-3
j_call: TRBJ1-1
clone_size: NA
cdr3_nt: TGTGCCATCAGTGAGTCTCGGGGGGGAGCTTTCTTT
cdr3_aa: CAISESRGGAFF

d_call: TRBD2
v_call: TRBV7-2
j_call: TRBJ2-5
clone_size: NA
cdr3_nt: TGTGCCAGCAGCTTCCTAGCGGGAGAGAGGGGGTACTTC
cdr3_aa: CASSFLAGERGYF

d_call: NA
v_call: TRBV18
j_call: TRBJ1-6
clone_size: NA
cdr3_nt: TGTGCCAGCTCACCACCGGGTTTTCCACCCCTCCACTTT
cdr3_aa: CASSPPGFPPLHF

d_call: NA
v_call: TRBV6-1
j_call: TRBJ1-2
clone_size: NA
cdr3_nt: TGTGCCAGCAGTGAGGGAATCACAGTTGACTATGGCTACACCTTC
cdr3_aa: CASSEGITVDYGYTF

d_call: NA
v_call: TRBV2
j_call: TRBJ1-3
clone_size: few
cdr3_nt: TGTGCCAGCGGAACCAACTCTGGAAACACCATATATTTT
cdr3_aa: CASGTNSGNTIYF

d_call: TRBD2
v_call: TRBV6-5
j_call: TRBJ2-3
clone_size: NA
cdr3_nt: TGTGCCAGCAGGGGGGGGACTAGCGGGAGTGATACGCAGTATTTT
cdr3_aa: CASRGGTSGSDTQYF

d_call: NA
v_call: TRBV2
j_call: TRBJ1-3
clone_size: NA
cdr3_nt: TGTGCCAGCAAGTTGGCAGGGGACTCTGGAAACACCATATATTTT
cdr3_aa: CASKLAGDSGNTIYF

d_call: NA
v_call: TRBV5-1
j_call: TRBJ1-1
clone_size: NA
cdr3_nt: TGCGCCAGCAGCTTGGGACAGTCGAACACTGAAGCTTTCTTT
cdr3_aa: CASSLGQSNTEAFF

d_call: TRBD2
v_call: TRBV3-1/TRBV3-2
j_call: TRBJ2-1
clone_size: NA
cdr3_nt: TGTGCCAGCAGCCCCCTAGCGGGAGCCAGCCCCTACAATGAGCAGTTCTTC
cdr3_aa: CASSPLAGASPYNEQFF

d_call: NA
v_call: TRBV5-4
j_call: TRBJ1-2
clone_size: NA
cdr3_nt: TGTGCCAGCAGCCTGACGACGGTAAATGGCTACACCTTC
cdr3_aa: CASSLTTVNGYTF

d_call: TRBD1
v_call: TRBV3-1/TRBV3-2
j_call: TRBJ2-7
clone_size: few
cdr3_nt: TGTGCCAGCAGCTCTTCCGGGACAGGGGACTACGAGCAGTACTTC
cdr3_aa: CASSSSGTGDYEQYF

d_call: TRBD1
v_call: TRBV6-5
j_call: TRBJ2-7
clone_size: few
cdr3_nt: TGTGCCAGCAGTTACTCCGGGACAGGGTCTTACGAGCAGTACTTC
cdr3_aa: CASSYSGTGSYEQYF

d_call: TRBD2
v_call: TRBV10-3
j_call: TRBJ2-5
clone_size: NA
cdr3_nt: TGTGCCACCGCGACGCGGGGGGCTCAAGAGACCCAGTACTTC
cdr3_aa: CATATRGAQETQYF

d_call: TRBD1
v_call: TRBV6-5
j_call: TRBJ2-5
clone_size: NA
cdr3_nt: TGTGCCAGCAGCGTGGGACAGGGCTCCTCTCCGACCCAGTACTTC
cdr3_aa: CASSVGQGSSPTQYF

d_call: NA
v_call: TRBV14
j_call: TRBJ2-3
clone_size: NA
cdr3_nt: TGTGCCAGCAGCCCAACAGGAGATACGCAGTATTTT
cdr3_aa: CASSPTGDTQYF

d_call: TRBD2
v_call: TRBV3-1/TRBV3-2
j_call: TRBJ2-3
clone_size: NA
cdr3_nt: TGTGCCAGCAGCCGCCTGAATCTCGGGGGGTCAGATACGCAGTATTTT
cdr3_aa: CASSRLNLGGSDTQYF

d_call: NA
v_call: TRBV27
j_call: TRBJ2-1
clone_size: NA
cdr3_nt: TGTGCCAGCAGGGATCGGGACCCGGATCGTGATGAGCAGTTCTTC
cdr3_aa: CASRDRDPDRDEQFF

d_call: NA
v_call: TRBV4-1
j_call: TRBJ1-1
clone_size: NA
cdr3_nt: TGCGCCAGCAGCCAATCGCGCGGGGAGGGTGCGGCTTTCTTT
cdr3_aa: CASSQSRGEGAAFF

d_call: NA
v_call: TRBV6-1
j_call: TRBJ2-3
clone_size: NA
cdr3_nt: TGTGCCAGCAGTGAAATGGGGGGTAGCACAGATACGCAGTATTTT
cdr3_aa: CASSEMGGSTDTQYF

d_call: NA
v_call: TRBV2
j_call: TRBJ1-1
clone_size: NA
cdr3_nt: TGTGCCAGCAGTCCGGGGCTGAACACTGAAGCTTTCTTT
cdr3_aa: CASSPGLNTEAFF

d_call: TRBD2
v_call: TRBV3-1/TRBV3-2
j_call: TRBJ2-3
clone_size: NA
cdr3_nt: TGTGCCAGTTCCACTAGCGGGAGAACAGATACGCAGTATTTT
cdr3_aa: CASSTSGRTDTQYF

d_call: NA
v_call: TRBV3-1/TRBV3-2
j_call: TRBJ1-1
clone_size: NA
cdr3_nt: TGTGCCAGCAGCCAGGGCCCTGAAGCTTTCTTT
cdr3_aa: CASSQGPEAFF

d_call: TRBD1
v_call: TRBV18
j_call: TRBJ1-2
clone_size: NA
cdr3_nt: TGTGCCAGCTCACCACGGCACAGGGGGCAAGCATTGCCCCACTACTATGGCTACACCTTC
cdr3_aa: CASSPRHRGQALPHYYGYTF

d_call: NA
v_call: TRBV29-1
j_call: TRBJ2-5
clone_size: NA
cdr3_nt: TGCAGCGTAGCTCTTACAATGACGATGGAGACCCAGTACTTC
cdr3_aa: CSVALTMTMETQYF

d_call: TRBD1
v_call: TRBV3-1/TRBV3-2
j_call: TRBJ1-2
clone_size: few
cdr3_nt: TGTGCCAGCAGCCAACACCTAGGACAGGGCTATGGCTACACCTTC
cdr3_aa: CASSQHLGQGYGYTF

d_call: TRBD1
v_call: TRBV6-1
j_call: TRBJ2-7
clone_size: NA
cdr3_nt: TGTGCCAGCAGTGAAGAGGGACAGGGCTCCTACGAGCAGTACTTC
cdr3_aa: CASSEEGQGSYEQYF

d_call: NA
v_call: TRBV4-1
j_call: TRBJ2-5
clone_size: NA
cdr3_nt: TGCGCCAGCAGCCAATCCGGGACATCTCAAGAGACCCAGTACTTC
cdr3_aa: CASSQSGTSQETQYF

d_call: TRBD1
v_call: TRBV29-1
j_call: TRBJ2-5
clone_size: few
cdr3_nt: TGCAGCGTCGTCAGGGGGTCCCCCCAAGAGACCCAGTACTTC
cdr3_aa: CSVVRGSPQETQYF

d_call: TRBD1
v_call: TRBV4-1
j_call: TRBJ2-2
clone_size: few
cdr3_nt: TGCGCCAGCAGCCCGGCAGGGGGAATGAACACCGGGGAGCTGTTTTTT
cdr3_aa: CASSPAGGMNTGELFF